The 21 T cell receptor beta chains given below trace back to one sample, sequenced in a study of blood T cell repertoires in COVID-19. TCRdb keeps only in-frame clones here, not all; method: immunoSEQ multiplex PCR. The sample shows 150,000 to 200,000 clones, around 79% of them seen only once. Source material: peripheral blood. Receptors originate from a woman aged 65 to 85 with acute or convalescent COVID-19.

This chain links TRBV30 with TRBJ2-7; 11 bases match TRBD2. This CDR3 spans 15 amino acids. The germline V gene has CDR1 GTSNPN and CDR2 SVGIG (reference sequence). Losses at the gene ends were 0 bases for V and 7 bases for J; bases not matched to a gene: 8. The CDR3 loop reads CAWSVSTSGKLEQYF. The CDR3 coding sequence is TGTGCCTGGAGTGTATCGACTAGCGGGAAATTAGAGCAGTACTTC. Full variable domain (missing parts from reference TRBV30 and TRBJ2-7): SQTIHQWPATLVQPVGSPLSLECTVEGTSNPNLYWYRQAAGRGLQLLFYSVGIGQISSEVPQNLSASRPQDRQFILSSKKLLLSDSGFYLCAWSVSTSGKLEQYFGPGTRLTVT.

J is TRBJ2-3 and V is TRBV29-1, with D maybe TRBD1 (5 bases). This CDR3 comprises 12 residues. Germline V gene sequence: CDR1 SQVTM, CDR2 ANQGSEA. Trimming cost V 7 bases and J 4 bases, with 12 bases left between them. The CDR3 DNA is TGCAGCGCAAGGGGATTCGCAGATACGCAGTATTTT. Its protein is CSARGFADTQYF.

This clone was counted a single time. This sequence joins TRBV10-1 and TRBJ2-7; maybe TRBD1 (5 bases). The CDR3 has 14 amino acids. The V gene lost 8 bases and the J gene lost 0 bases, with 14 bases spanning the gap. Germline V gene sequence: CDR1 WNHNN, CDR2 SYGVQD (reference sequence). CDR3 loop: CASSLDSSSYEQYF. The CDR3 DNA reads as TGCGCCAGCTCCCTTGACAGTTCCTCCTACGAGCAGTACTTC.

V is TRBV7-2 and J is TRBJ2-5; TRBD2 is a possible D gene (7 bases). The germline CDR1 and CDR2 sequences are SGHTA and FQGNSA. V dropped 1 base and J dropped 5 bases, with 14 bases sitting between them. The CDR3 totals 15 residues. The CDR3 bases are TGTGCCAGCAGCTTAGAGGGGGGGCTAGGGGAGACCCAGTACTTC. As protein: CASSLEGGLGETQYF.

The chain links TRBV4-1 to TRBJ2-7, with D unclear. The CDR3 is 19 amino acids. In germline, CDR1 is MGHRA, CDR2 YSYEKL. V lost 1 base and J lost 0, with 22 bases in between. CDR3 loop: CASSQVHSFGGADSYEQYF. CDR3 nucleotide sequence: TGCGCCAGCAGCCAAGTTCATTCTTTTGGCGGAGCCGACTCCTACGAGCAGTACTTC.

V usage is TRBV19 and J usage is TRBJ1-2, with a possible D match to TRBD1 (6 bases). CDR1 and CDR2 (germline): LNHDA, SQIVND (reference sequence). Trimming removed 6 bases at V and 3 bases at J, with 14 bases between. The CDR3 consists of 14 residues. CDR3 DNA: TGTGCCAGTAGGAAGACAGGAGAAGACTATGGCTACACCTTC. Translating it yields CASRKTGEDYGYTF.

The genes are TRBV20-1 and TRBJ2-5, with D possibly matching TRBD2 (5 bases). This CDR3 contains 10 residues. V dropped 6 bases and J dropped 4 bases, with 6 bases sitting between them. Germline V CDR1 and CDR2: DFQATT, SNEGSKA (reference sequence). The CDR3 DNA reads TGCAGTGCCCGGGGAGAGACCCAGTACTTC. Translation: CSARGETQYF.

This chain uses TRBV4-1 with TRBJ2-7, with 7 positions matching TRBD2. The length of the CDR3 is 18 residues. The germline gives CDR1 MGHRA, CDR2 YSYEKL. V trimming: 0 bases; J trimming: 0 bases; junction bases outside the gene matches: 11. The CDR3 DNA reads TGCGCCAGCAGCCAAGATCCCCAAAGCGGGATCCGCTCCTACGAGCAGTACTTC. It encodes CASSQDPQSGIRSYEQYF.

The chain recombines TRBV24-1 with TRBJ1-3; no clear D gene. The CDR3 has 16 amino acids. Germline V lookup: CDR1 KGHDR, CDR2 SFDVKD. Trimming left V 2 bases short and J 3 bases short, with 13 bases between. CDR3 sequence reads: CATSDSSAGIGNTIYF. The CDR3 DNA sequence: TGTGCCACCAGTGATTCTAGCGCGGGGATTGGAAACACCATATATTTT.

DNA of the CDR3: TGTGCCAGCGGGACTAGCGGGAGGGAGCAGTTCTTC. This codes for CASGTSGREQFF. The chain couples TRBV19 to TRBJ2-1; 15 bases match TRBD2. This CDR3 has 12 residues. V gave up 9 bases and J gave up 10 bases; unmatched junction bases: 1. CDR1 is LNHDA and CDR2 is SQIVND in the germline V gene (reference sequence).

V gene TRBV2 combines with J gene TRBJ2-1; D unresolved. V was shortened by 4 bases and J by 9 bases, with 10 bases between the two germline ends. Germline V lookup: CDR1 SNHLY, CDR2 FYNNEI. The CDR3 is made up of 12 amino acids. The CDR3 reads CASSATELEQFF. CDR3 nucleotide sequence: TGTGCCAGCAGTGCCACAGAGCTTGAGCAGTTCTTC.

This clone was picked up one time. The gene calls are TRBV5-1 and TRBJ2-7; TRBD2 might be the D (5 bases). Trimming stripped 1 base from V and 5 bases from J, with 13 bases between. The CDR3 runs 14 residues. Per germline, CDR1 SGHRS and CDR2 YFSETQ. The CDR3 loop reads CASSLPDSQNEQYF. DNA for the CDR3: TGCGCCAGCAGCTTGCCGGACTCCCAAAACGAGCAGTACTTC.

V is TRBV3-1 (or the pseudogene TRBV3-2) and J is TRBJ2-7, with D possibly TRBD2 on 6 matching bases. This CDR3 comprises 15 residues. The germline V gene has CDR1 LGHDT and CDR2 YNNKEL (reference sequence). V shed 4 bases and J shed 3 bases, with 16 bases lying between them. CDR3 in amino acids: CASSPGVGGFYEQYF. The CDR3, as DNA: TGTGCCAGCAGCCCCGGTGTAGGAGGGTTCTACGAGCAGTACTTC.

The chain combines TRBV7-2 with TRBJ2-3; possibly TRBD1 for D (8 bases). Trimming took 1 base from V and 5 from J, leaving 19 bases between them. The CDR3 consists of 17 residues. Germline loops: CDR1 SGHTA, CDR2 FQGNSA. In DNA, the CDR3 is TGTGCCAGCAGCTTAGTAGGCGGGAGTACAGGGGGAGATACGCAGTATTTT. Translating it yields CASSLVGGSTGGDTQYF.

J is TRBJ2-7 and V is TRBV2, with D tentatively TRBD2 (6 bases). The CDR3 sequence is 14 residues long. V shed 7 bases and J shed 0 bases, with 13 bases lying between them. Germline CDR1 reads SNHLY; CDR2 reads FYNNEI. CDR3 DNA: TGTGCCAGCACCCGGGACTCGAGCTCCTACGAGCAGTACTTC. Encoded protein: CASTRDSSSYEQYF. The complete variable domain, with remaining parts taken from reference TRBV2 and TRBJ2-7, reads EPEVTQTPSHQVTQMGQEVILRCVPISNHLYFYWYRQILGQKVEFLVSFYNNEISEKSEIFDDQFSVERPDGSNFTLKIRSTKLEDSAMYFCASTRDSSSYEQYFGPGTRLTVT.

V gene TRBV29-1 combines with J gene TRBJ1-3; 7 bases are shared with TRBD1. The germline CDR1 and CDR2 sequences are SQVTM and ANQGSEA. Trimming cost V 0 bases and J 0 bases; bases outside gene matches: 11. This CDR3 has 18 residues. The CDR3, as DNA: TGCAGCGTTGAAGACAGGACAGGAGGAACGTACTCTGGAAACACCATATATTTT. It translates to CSVEDRTGGTYSGNTIYF.

The V and J genes are TRBV5-1 and TRBJ2-1, with TRBD2 matching over 9 bases. Trimming at V came to 4 bases and at J to 5 bases, leaving 10 bases not matched to a gene. In germline, CDR1 is SGHRS, CDR2 YFSETQ. The CDR3 runs 16 residues. CDR3 sequence reads: CASSHGGTSTDNEQFF. CDR3 bases: TGCGCCAGCAGCCATGGCGGGACTAGCACGGACAATGAGCAGTTCTTC.

J is TRBJ2-1 and V is TRBV19; 8 nucleotides align to TRBD2. Germline-derived CDR1 and CDR2 are LNHDA and SQIVND (reference sequence). There are 15 residues in the CDR3. V shed 7 bases and J 4 bases; nucleotides not matched to a gene: 9. The CDR3 DNA reads as TGTGCCAGTACCTCCGGACTAGCCCAATACAATGAGCAGTTCTTC. This encodes CASTSGLAQYNEQFF.

The J gene is TRBJ2-5, the V gene TRBV15, with TRBD1 identical over 9 bases. Germline loops: CDR1 LNHNV, CDR2 YYDKDF (reference sequence). The CDR3 loop spans 15 amino acids. With 0 bases clipped from V and 7 bases from J, the junction kept 6 bases outside the gene matches. DNA of the CDR3: TGTGCCACCAGCAGAGACCCCCTGACAGGGGGGACCCAGTACTTC. It encodes CATSRDPLTGGTQYF.

This chain uses TRBV6-4 with TRBJ2-1; 12 bases line up with TRBD2. The CDR3 has 15 amino acids. CDR1 is MRHNA, CDR2 SNTAGT, per germline. V lost 6 bases to trimming and J lost 9 bases; unmatched junction nucleotides: 9. CDR3 region: CASSPSGRALSEQFF. The CDR3 DNA follows: TGTGCCAGCAGCCCTAGCGGGAGGGCCTTATCTGAGCAGTTCTTC.

This chain joins TRBV6-6 and TRBJ2-7; 9 bases are a match to TRBD2. The junction had 2 bases not matched to a gene; V was cut back by 0 bases and J by 2 bases. The CDR3 covers 15 residues. The V gene's germline CDR1 is MNHNY and CDR2 SVGAGI (reference sequence). The CDR3 DNA sequence: TGTGCCAGCAGTTACTCGCGGGAGGGCCCCTACGAGCAGTACTTC. It specifies CASSYSREGPYEQYF.